This T cell receptor beta chain was captured in a study of PD-1 blockade in classical Hodgkin lymphoma. Study-wide points: Healthy donors were reported to have higher baseline TCR diversity than newly diagnosed patients. Patients who began taking nivolumab under 1 year after ASCT were left out.

As to time point: cycle 4 day 1 (C4D1), after less than seven weeks of nivolumab. All patients experienced relapse after autologous stem cell transplantation, and brentuximab vedotin exposure was variable. Purification of CD4+ T cells from thawed PBMCs was achieved by magnetic negative selection. Sequencing used immunoSEQ multiplex PCR; TCRdb keeps in-frame clones, though not all of them. The sample lists tens of thousands of clones; more than 85% were seen once. The CDR3 runs to 16 residues. Germline-derived CDR1 and CDR2 are SGHTA and FQGNSA. Trimming stripped 5 bases from V and 6 bases from J, with 19 bases between. Notes on this clone: Its antigen remains unknown.

The sequence was obtained from a human donor with classical Hodgkin lymphoma. The chain is built from TRBV7-2 and TRBJ1-4; a possible D gene is TRBD1 (6 bases). Material: CD4+ T cells from blood, obtained before the fourth cycle of nivolumab. The CDR3 loop reads CASSLGAGGFYEKLFF. Written as DNA, the CDR3 is TGTGCCAGCAGCCTGGGGGCCGGGGGGTTTTATGAAAAACTGTTTTTT.